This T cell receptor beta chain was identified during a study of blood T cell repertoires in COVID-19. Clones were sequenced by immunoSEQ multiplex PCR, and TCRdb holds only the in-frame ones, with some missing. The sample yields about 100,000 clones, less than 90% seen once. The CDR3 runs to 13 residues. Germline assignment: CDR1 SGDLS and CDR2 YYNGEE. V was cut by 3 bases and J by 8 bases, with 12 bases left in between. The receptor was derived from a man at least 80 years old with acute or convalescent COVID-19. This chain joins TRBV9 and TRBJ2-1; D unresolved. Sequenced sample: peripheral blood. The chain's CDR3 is CASSAAALDEQFF. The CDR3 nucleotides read TGTGCCAGCAGCGCGGCGGCCTTGGATGAGCAGTTCTTC.